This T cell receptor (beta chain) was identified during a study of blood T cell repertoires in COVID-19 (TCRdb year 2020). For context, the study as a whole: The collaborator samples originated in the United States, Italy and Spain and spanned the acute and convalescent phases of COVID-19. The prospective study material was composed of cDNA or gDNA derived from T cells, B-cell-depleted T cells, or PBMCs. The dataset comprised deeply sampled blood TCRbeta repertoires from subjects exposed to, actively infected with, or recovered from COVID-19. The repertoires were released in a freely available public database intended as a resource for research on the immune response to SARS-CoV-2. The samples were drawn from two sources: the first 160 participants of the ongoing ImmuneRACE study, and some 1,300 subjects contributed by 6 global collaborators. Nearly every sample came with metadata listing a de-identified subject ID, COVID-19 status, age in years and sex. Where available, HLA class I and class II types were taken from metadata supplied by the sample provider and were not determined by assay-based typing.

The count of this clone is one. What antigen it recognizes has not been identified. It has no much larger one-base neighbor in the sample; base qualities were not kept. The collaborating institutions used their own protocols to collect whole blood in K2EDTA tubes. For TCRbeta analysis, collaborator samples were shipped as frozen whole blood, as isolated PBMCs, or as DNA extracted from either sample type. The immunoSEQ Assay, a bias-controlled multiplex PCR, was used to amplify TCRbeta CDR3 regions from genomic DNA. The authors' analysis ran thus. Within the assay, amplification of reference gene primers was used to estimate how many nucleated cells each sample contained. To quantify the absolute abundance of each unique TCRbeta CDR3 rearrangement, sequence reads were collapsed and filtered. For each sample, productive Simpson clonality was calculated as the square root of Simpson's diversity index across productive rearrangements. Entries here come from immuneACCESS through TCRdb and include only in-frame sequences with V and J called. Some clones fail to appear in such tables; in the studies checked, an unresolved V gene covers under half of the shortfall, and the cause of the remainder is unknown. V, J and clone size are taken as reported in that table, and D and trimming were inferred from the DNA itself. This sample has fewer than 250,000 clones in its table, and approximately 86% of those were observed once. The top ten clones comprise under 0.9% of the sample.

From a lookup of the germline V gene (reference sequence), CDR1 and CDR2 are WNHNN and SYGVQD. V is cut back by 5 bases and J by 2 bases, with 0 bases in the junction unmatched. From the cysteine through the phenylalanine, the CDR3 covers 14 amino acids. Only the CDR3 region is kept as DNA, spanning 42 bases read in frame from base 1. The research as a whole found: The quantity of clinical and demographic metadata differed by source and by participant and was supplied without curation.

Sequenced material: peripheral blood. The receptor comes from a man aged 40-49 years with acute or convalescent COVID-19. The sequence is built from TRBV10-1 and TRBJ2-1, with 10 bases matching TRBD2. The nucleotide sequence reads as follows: TGCGCCAGCAGTCTAGCGGGGGCCTACAATGAGCAGTTCTTC. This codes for CASSLAGAYNEQFF.